These 3 T cell receptor beta chains originate from one sample sequenced in a study of blood T cell repertoires in COVID-19. Some clones are missing from TCRdb's copy, which holds only in-frame ones; the method was immunoSEQ multiplex PCR. In the table there are 400,000 to 450,000 clones, around 89% of which are singletons. Sequenced input: peripheral blood. These TCRs come from a woman aged 40 to 49 with COVID-19, enrolled during active disease.

V usage is TRBV7-9 and J usage is TRBJ1-4; possible D gene TRBD1, 5 bases. V was clipped by 1 base and J by 10 bases, with 22 bases between them. This CDR3 comprises 17 residues. CDR1 and CDR2 (germline): SEHNR, FQNEAQ (reference sequence). The CDR3 DNA reads TGTGCCAGCAGCTTAGGGTCGAAGGGGATTCTTAAAGGAAAACTGTTTTTT. Its translation is CASSLGSKGILKGKLFF.

A few counts support this clone. V gene TRBV29-1 combines with J gene TRBJ1-5, with 8 positions matching TRBD1. From germline, CDR1 is SQVTM and CDR2 ANQGSEA. The CDR3 sequence is 13 residues long. V gave up 5 bases and J gave up 4 bases; unmatched junction bases: 4. CDR3 in DNA: TGCAGCGTTAGGGGACAGGAGAATCAGCCCCAGCATTTT. This sequence encodes CSVRGQENQPQHF.

The CDR3 nucleotides read TGCGCCAGCAGCTTACAGGGGGTTTTAAATGAAAAACTGTTTTTT. It specifies CASSLQGVLNEKLFF. J is TRBJ1-4 and V is TRBV5-1, with 8 bases that match TRBD1. CDR1 SGHRS and CDR2 YFSETQ come from the germline V gene. The ends lost 2 bases at V and 5 bases at J; junction bases unmatched: 5. The CDR3 totals 15 residues.